Presented here are 3 T cell receptor beta chains from one specimen sequenced in a study of cytomegalovirus exposure and HLA in healthy donors. The PCR used 60 Vbeta and 13 Jbeta primers. TCRdb keeps only in-frame clones here, not all; method: immunoSEQ multiplex PCR. The sample lists 85,000 to 120,000 clones, 70% to 80% occurring once. The material sequenced was PBMCs. These receptors all stem from a female donor in good health and CMV-seronegative.

This chain's CDR3 is CASSPGTGGTYNEQFF. The CDR3 DNA reads TGTGCCAGCAGTCCCGGGACAGGGGGCACCTACAATGAGCAGTTCTTC. The V and J genes are TRBV27 and TRBJ2-1; the match to TRBD1 covers 12 bases. CDR1 is MNHEY, CDR2 SMNVEV, per germline (reference sequence). The ends lost 5 bases at V and 2 bases at J; junction bases unmatched: 4. This CDR3 is 16 amino acids long.

This chain joins TRBV9 and TRBJ2-1; no clear D. The length of the CDR3 is 14 residues. Trimming left V 2 bases short and J 3 bases short, with 9 bases between. The germline V gene encodes CDR1 SGDLS and CDR2 YYNGEE. CDR3 residues: CASSVSLFYNEQFF. The CDR3 bases are TGTGCCAGCAGCGTTTCACTTTTCTACAATGAGCAGTTCTTC.

This clone has just a few counts. The chain carries TRBV11-3 and TRBJ2-1, with D perhaps TRBD2 (6 bases). CDR1 is SGHNT, CDR2 YENEEA, per germline. Trimming took off 0 bases at V and 10 bases at J, with 16 bases between the two ends. This CDR3 has 15 amino acids. CDR3 coding DNA: TGTGCCAGCAGCTTAGATTTTGCGGGGTCTTTAGAGCAGTTCTTC. It codes for CASSLDFAGSLEQFF.